A selection of T cell receptor beta chains follows, all from one sample in a study of T cell repertoires in ileal Crohn's disease. Measured with immunoSEQ multiplex PCR; TCRdb has only the in-frame clones, and not every one. In the table there are over 12,000 clones, over 80% of which are singletons. Sequencing was performed on ileal tissue. These receptors were taken from an adult with Crohn's disease. Both conserved end residues are trimmed from each CDR3.

V gene	J gene	CDR3 protein
TRBV18	TRBJ2-4	ASSRIRQRAKNIQY
TRBV27	TRBJ1-2	ASSPDRAFYGYT
TRBV11-3	TRBJ2-5	ASSAGGETQY
TRBV25-1	TRBJ2-4	ASSTQGNIQY
TRBV7-3	TRBJ2-7	ASSRGRGYEQY
TRBV7-3	TRBJ2-1	ASSPGSRHRGNEQF
TRBV27	TRBJ1-6	ASIWGGSSYNSPLH
TRBV5-1	TRBJ2-2	ASSLMDGTANTGELF
TRBV6-1	TRBJ2-4	ATAGLAKNIQY
TRBV5-1	TRBJ2-7	ASSLLVGEQY
TRBV19	TRBJ1-5	ASSIPGNSWKPQH
TRBV10-2	TRBJ1-4	ASSDPGQGSEKLF
TRBV7-7	TRBJ2-1	ASSLLAGSYNEQF
TRBV10-2	TRBJ1-5	ASSEAIYQPQH
TRBV7-2	TRBJ1-6	ASSLSGGNSPLH
TRBV29-1	TRBJ1-1	SGWGRGATEAF
TRBV19	TRBJ1-1	ASTPPGWNTEAF
TRBV5-6	TRBJ2-2	ASSPDRGRYTGELF
TRBV9	TRBJ2-2	ASSVWGGFDGELF
TRBV2	TRBJ1-4	ASSDPGPQGTNEKLF
TRBV5-1	TRBJ1-2	ASSRAGLNYGYT
TRBV5-1	TRBJ2-1	ASSLVDRGIGEQF
TRBV15	TRBJ1-5	ATSSSGAGLGGPQH
TRBV9	TRBJ2-7	ASSVMSSYEQY